This TCR beta chain was sequenced for a study of long-term antiretroviral therapy in people with HIV. Of note for this clone: What it binds is unknown.

This CDR3 is 13 amino acids long. With 6 bases removed from V and 6 bases from J, the gap between germline ends came to 13 bases. The germline CDR1 and CDR2 sequences are MNHEY and SVGAGI. Overall study results and limits: Relative to transplant donor controls, diversity remained lower despite increasing after ART. HIV repertoires covered narrower CDR3 length ranges than controls did.

Samples were assayed with immunoSEQ v3.0 at survey level. Generated by immunoSEQ multiplex PCR, the TCRdb table keeps only in-frame clones and is missing some. This sample has tens of thousands of clones, with less than 90% found just once. This specimen was unsorted PBMCs, taken about 5 years before starting antiretroviral therapy. The chain combines TRBV6-5 with TRBJ2-3; weak D call: TRBD1 (6 bases). This clonotype originated in a man aged 45-60 years with HIV. The CDR3 DNA follows: TGTGCCAGCAGCCCCGCCGACAGGGATACGCAGTATTTT. It encodes CASSPADRDTQYF.